This T cell receptor (beta chain) stems from a study of vaccination and CD4 T cells after COVID-19. Study-level information: Six males and four females, two Hispanic, made up the convalescents.

Treatment in this sample: approximately 11-day PBMC culture with coronavirus spike peptide pools or control peptides (ViraFEST assay). Comments on this clonotype: Antigen unknown.

This CDR3 region has 15 residues. Trimming at V came to 4 bases and at J to 0 bases, leaving 6 bases not matched to a gene. Germline-derived CDR1 and CDR2 are SGDLS and YYNGEE. Oncomine TCR Beta short-read sequencing was applied to DNA from cultured CD4+ T cells. TCRdb passed the PCR reads through MiXCR, listing each CDR3 protein once. The sample has about 15,000 distinct CDR3 sequences; around 46% are singletons. This chain joins TRBV9 and TRBJ1-2; 7 bases fit TRBD1. The clonotype was recovered from a human donor who had recovered from COVID-19. The specimen sequenced was CD4+ T cells from blood, cultured in vitro. CDR3 bases: TGTGCCAGCAGCTCCCGGGACAGAGCTAACTATGGCTACACCTTC. It yields the protein CASSSRDRANYGYTF.